Given below is one T cell receptor (beta chain) in context. As processed by the authors: Reference gene primer amplification gave nucleated cell count estimates. The repertoire was sequenced with immunoSEQ multiplex PCR; TCRdb's copy has only in-frame clones and lacks some. The DNA was the basis for D and trimming; V, J and clone size are from that table. Seen here are about 80,000 clones, roughly 85% observed once, and the top ten hold roughly 5.3%. V was pared by 5 bases and J by 0 bases, with 10 bases of the junction left unmatched. CDR1 is SGHTA and CDR2 is FQGNSA in the germline V gene. CDR3 size: 17 residues. The source of the sample is a study of blood T cell repertoires in COVID-19. For the study at large: Samples taken during acute and convalescent COVID-19 were collected in the United States, Italy and Spain.

The receptor's source is a woman older than 75 with active or convalescent COVID-19. V and J are TRBV7-2 and TRBJ2-4, with 7 bases identical to TRBD1. Specimen: peripheral blood. CDR3 nucleotides: TGTGCCAGCAGCAACGACAGGGAGAGACTAGCCAAAAACATTCAGTACTTC. Translated: CASSNDRERLAKNIQYF.